Following are 29 T cell receptor beta chains from one sample sequenced in a study of PD-1 blockade in classical Hodgkin lymphoma. Data came from immunoSEQ multiplex PCR; TCRdb stores just in-frame clones and leaves some out. The sample contains 30,000 to 45,000 clones, around 70% of which appear only once. Relapse was seen in all patients after autologous stem cell transplantation, and brentuximab vedotin exposure was variable. The starting material was peripheral blood mononuclear cells (PBMCs), obtained before the second cycle of nivolumab. The source of these receptors is a human donor with classical Hodgkin lymphoma.

V usage is TRBV2 and J usage is TRBJ2-5; weak D call: TRBD1 (6 bases). The CDR3 is made up of 12 amino acids. Germline CDR1 SNHLY, CDR2 FYNNEI. CDR3 nucleotide sequence: TGTGCAGTGGGGGCGAGGCAAGAGACCCAGTACTTC. The encoded protein is CAVGARQETQYF.

CDR3 in DNA: TGTGCCAGCAGTTACGGACTAGCGGGTTACAATGAGCAGTTCTTC. Protein product: CASSYGLAGYNEQFF. The chain has TRBV6-5 and TRBJ2-1, with 11 nucleotides matching TRBD2. Losses at the gene ends were 2 bases for V and 4 bases for J; bases not matched to a gene: 1. From germline, CDR1 is MNHEY and CDR2 SVGAGI. CDR3 length equals 15 residues.

The rearrangement links TRBV4-3 to TRBJ2-7; D unresolved. The CDR3 has 15 amino acids. V lost 0 bases to trimming and J lost 1 base, with 10 bases between them. Germline-derived CDR1 and CDR2 are LGHNA and YSLEER. The DNA of the CDR3 is TGCGCCAGCAGCCAAGATATGGGCTTTTCCTACGAGCAGTACTTC. It codes for CASSQDMGFSYEQYF.

The table lists this clone with a count of one. The gene calls are TRBV6-5 and TRBJ1-1; 11 bases line up with TRBD1. Germline V lookup: CDR1 MNHEY, CDR2 SVGAGI. CDR3 length: 16 residues. J was trimmed by 4 bases and V by 4 bases; bases with no gene match: 8. The CDR3 region is CASSSDRGRGSTEAFF. CDR3 coding DNA: TGTGCCAGCAGTTCGGACAGGGGGCGTGGGAGCACTGAAGCTTTCTTT.

This chain links TRBV21-1 with TRBJ1-5. TRBV21-1 is noted as a pseudogene. CDR3 size: 17 residues. The CDR3 region is CASSDRDRSLGNQPQHF. The CDR3 coding sequence is TGTGCCAGCAGCGACCGGGACCGAAGCCTGGGCAATCAGCCCCAGCATTTT.

The chain recombines TRBV5-1 with TRBJ2-7; 7 bases map to TRBD1. The CDR3 consists of 20 residues. Germline V gene lookup returns CDR1 SGHRS and CDR2 YFSETQ. Trimming cost V 2 bases and J 2 bases; bases outside gene matches: 22. CDR3 in DNA: TGCGCCAGCAGCTTAGCCCTAGGACAGGAGTACATCCGATCAGCCTACGAGCAGTACTTC. This gives the protein CASSLALGQEYIRSAYEQYF.

This clone was seen only a few times. This rearrangement joins TRBV6-6 to TRBJ1-2; the match to TRBD1 covers 9 bases. The CDR3 extends over 14 amino acids. The V and J ends lost 5 bases and 8 bases, in that order; junction bases with no gene match: 9. The germline V gene encodes CDR1 MNHNY and CDR2 SVGAGI (reference sequence). The CDR3 spells CASSRDRGFGGYTF. CDR3 nucleotide sequence: TGTGCCAGCAGTCGTGACAGGGGGTTTGGAGGCTACACCTTC.

This chain uses TRBV6-1 with TRBJ2-3; the match to TRBD1 covers 8 bases. The CDR3 extends over 14 amino acids. The V gene's germline CDR1 is MNHNS and CDR2 SASEGT. V lost 9 bases to trimming and J lost 3 bases; unmatched junction nucleotides: 8. The CDR3 sequence: CASSDRGRTDTQYF. Written as DNA, the CDR3 is TGTGCCAGTTCAGACAGGGGACGGACAGATACGCAGTATTTT.

This clone has a handful of counts. This chain links TRBV9 with TRBJ2-7; 7 bases agree with TRBD2. The CDR3 has 15 residues. V lost 0 bases, J lost 3 bases, and 6 bases stayed unmatched. CDR1 and CDR2 from the germline V gene are SGDLS and YYNGEE. CDR3: CASSVGAGAVYEQYF. The DNA for the CDR3 is TGTGCCAGCAGCGTAGGGGCGGGAGCCGTCTACGAGCAGTACTTC.

This chain joins TRBV7-9 and TRBJ2-1, with 9 bases matching TRBD1. V shed 6 bases, J shed 8 bases, and the junction held 8 bases outside the gene matches. Germline loops: CDR1 SEHNR, CDR2 FQNEAQ (reference sequence). The CDR3 length is 14 residues. The CDR3 DNA follows: TGTGCCAGCAGTGGACAGGGGTTTATTGATGAGCAGTTCTTC. It translates to CASSGQGFIDEQFF.

This sequence joins TRBV6-1 and TRBJ1-1; the D gene is possibly TRBD1 (5 bases). The germline CDR1 and CDR2 sequences are MNHNS and SASEGT. V gave up 4 bases and J gave up 1 base, with 10 bases separating them. The CDR3 spans 14 residues. The CDR3 region has the DNA TGTGCCAGCAGTGCGGGGGTAGAGAACACTGAAGCTTTCTTT. Protein product: CASSAGVENTEAFF.

V usage is TRBV5-1 and J usage is TRBJ2-2; D may be TRBD1 or TRBD2 (5 bases each). CDR3 length: 17 residues. V dropped 3 bases and J dropped 6 bases, with 21 bases sitting between them. Germline lookup yields CDR1 SGHRS and CDR2 YFSETQ. This CDR3 is CASSWGTLTSEAGELFF. CDR3 sequence (DNA): TGCGCCAGCAGCTGGGGGACGTTAACTAGTGAGGCCGGGGAGCTGTTTTTT.

This clone was seen only a few times. J is TRBJ2-1 and V is TRBV4-3; 10 bases line up with TRBD1. Trimming cost V 4 bases and J 6 bases; bases outside gene matches: 6. The CDR3 has 15 residues. Germline-derived CDR1 and CDR2 are LGHNA and YSLEER. The CDR3 protein is CASSPGQGRGNEQFF. DNA for the CDR3: TGCGCCAGCAGCCCGGGACAGGGGAGGGGCAATGAGCAGTTCTTC.

This clone has just one count. The chain has TRBV7-2 and TRBJ2-7; no firm D call. Germline CDR1 reads SGHTA; CDR2 reads FQGNSA. The V end was cut by 1 base, the J end by 0 bases, with 10 bases between. The CDR3 is made up of 15 amino acids. CDR3 protein: CASSLGPLPSYEQYF. CDR3 coding DNA: TGTGCCAGCAGCTTAGGGCCGCTGCCCTCCTACGAGCAGTACTTC.

The CDR3 is CSVGGYTNTGELFF. The CDR3 coding sequence is TGCAGCGTGGGGGGATATACGAACACCGGGGAGCTGTTTTTT. The chain is built from TRBV29-1 and TRBJ2-2, with a tentative D call TRBD2 (6 bases). The germline V gene has CDR1 SQVTM and CDR2 ANQGSEA. This CDR3 has 14 residues. With 6 bases removed from V and 0 bases from J, the gap between germline ends came to 11 bases.

The rearrangement links TRBV27 to TRBJ2-5, with TRBD1 matching 7 bases. The ends lost 6 bases at V and 5 bases at J; junction bases unmatched: 9. There are 14 residues in the CDR3. Germline CDR1 reads MNHEY; CDR2 reads SMNVEV (reference sequence). CDR3 protein: CASSYRGSFETQYF. The CDR3 bases are TGTGCCAGCAGCTACAGGGGCTCCTTTGAGACCCAGTACTTC.

The chain carries TRBV7-5 and TRBJ2-7; the table names TRBD1, a call not compared with the DNA. TRBV7-5 is a pseudogene segment. The CDR3 extends over 15 amino acids. Written as DNA, the CDR3 is TGTGCCAGAAGCTTCCCCAGGGGCATTAACTACGAGCAGTACTTC. Its protein is CARSFPRGINYEQYF.

V gene TRBV6-6 combines with J gene TRBJ2-3; TRBD1 matches at 9 bases. Germline trimming cut 6 bases from V and 6 bases from J; bases unmatched to any gene: 4. The CDR3 length is 13 residues. The germline V gene has CDR1 MNHNY and CDR2 SVGAGI (reference sequence). The DNA for the CDR3 is TGTGCCAGCAGAAGACAGGGGGGTGATACGCAGTATTTT. It encodes CASRRQGGDTQYF.

This rearrangement joins TRBV2 to TRBJ2-3; D is ambiguous. Germline loops: CDR1 SNHLY, CDR2 FYNNEI. Trimming cost V 7 bases and J 2 bases, with 10 bases left between them. CDR3 length equals 13 residues. This CDR3 is CASTQVPTDTQYF. The CDR3 region has the DNA TGTGCCAGCACCCAAGTCCCCACAGATACGCAGTATTTT.

The V and J genes are TRBV28 and TRBJ2-7; D tentatively reads TRBD1 or TRBD2 (6 bases each). Trimming pared 3 bases from V and 6 bases from J, leaving 18 bases between. Per germline, CDR1 MDHEN and CDR2 SYDVKM. The length of the CDR3 is 15 residues. The chain's CDR3 is CASSFFRGLAPEQYF. The DNA of the CDR3 is TGTGCCAGCAGTTTTTTCCGGGGGCTAGCTCCCGAGCAGTACTTC.

The chain recombines TRBV18 with TRBJ1-5; D perhaps matches TRBD1 (5 bases). CDR1 is KGHSH and CDR2 is LQKENI in the germline V gene. The CDR3 loop spans 15 amino acids. V shed 3 bases and J shed 7 bases, with 16 bases lying between them. The CDR3 DNA is TGTGCCAGCTCACCCTCGGCAGGGTTAGGCCAGCCCCAGCATTTT. Amino acid sequence: CASSPSAGLGQPQHF.

The V gene is TRBV5-1, the J gene TRBJ2-1, with a weak D call TRBD1 (5 bases). V dropped 2 bases and J dropped 4 bases, with 7 bases sitting between them. From germline, CDR1 is SGHRS and CDR2 YFSETQ. This CDR3 spans 13 amino acids. The CDR3 is CASSFRDYNEQFF. The CDR3 DNA is TGCGCCAGCAGCTTCAGGGATTACAATGAGCAGTTCTTC.

This chain uses TRBV7-2 with TRBJ2-7; 14 bases agree with TRBD2. This CDR3 has 14 amino acids. From germline, CDR1 is SGHTA and CDR2 FQGNSA. The V gene end was trimmed by 5 bases and the J gene end by 7 bases; junction bases not matched to a gene: 4. The CDR3: CASSAGLAGVEQYF. CDR3 in DNA: TGTGCCAGCAGCGCGGGACTAGCGGGAGTAGAGCAGTACTTC.

The chain carries TRBV5-1 and TRBJ1-4; a possible D gene is TRBD1 (5 bases). The length of the CDR3 is 14 residues. With 0 bases removed from V and 2 bases from J, the gap between germline ends came to 5 bases. The germline V gene has CDR1 SGHRS and CDR2 YFSETQ. CDR3 sequence (DNA): TGCGCCAGCAGCTTGGGGGGGACTAATGAAAAACTGTTTTTT. It encodes CASSLGGTNEKLFF.

This clone came up a few times. The rearrangement links TRBV10-3 to TRBJ1-1, with no clear D. V lost 3 bases to trimming and J lost 5 bases, with 10 bases between them. This CDR3 is built from 13 residues. Looked up from germline, CDR1 is ENHRY and CDR2 is SYGVKD. The CDR3 DNA reads as TGTGCCATCAGTGAAGCGGACGGGACTGAAGCTTTCTTT. This sequence encodes CAISEADGTEAFF.

This clone was recorded a few times. V usage is TRBV6-6 and J usage is TRBJ1-5; TRBD1 aligns across 7 bases. The V gene end was trimmed by 7 bases and the J gene end by 3 bases; junction bases not matched to a gene: 3. Germline V gives CDR1 MNHNY, CDR2 SVGAGI (reference sequence). The CDR3 is 13 residues long. The CDR3 sequence: CASTTGANQPQHF. CDR3 in DNA: TGTGCCAGCACTACAGGGGCCAATCAGCCCCAGCATTTT.

This rearrangement joins TRBV7-2 to TRBJ2-2, with D unclear. This CDR3 contains 14 residues. V dropped 0 bases and J dropped 6 bases, with 8 bases sitting between them. Germline V lookup: CDR1 SGHTA, CDR2 FQGNSA. For the CDR3, the DNA is TGTGCCAGCAGCTTAGCGCGATTACCCGGGGAGCTGTTTTTT. Its protein is CASSLARLPGELFF.

The chain has TRBV6-5 and TRBJ2-7; 13 positions match TRBD2. The CDR3 runs 15 residues. Germline V gene lookup returns CDR1 MNHEY and CDR2 SVGAGI. V shed 6 bases, J shed 3 bases, and the junction held 5 bases outside the gene matches. In DNA form, the CDR3 reads TGTGCCAGCAGGAAACTAGCGGGGGGGTACTACGAGCAGTACTTC. This encodes CASRKLAGGYYEQYF.

V usage is TRBV5-4 and J usage is TRBJ1-4; tentative D call: TRBD1 (6 bases). This CDR3 is 15 amino acids long. The V gene lost 3 bases and the J gene lost 4 bases, with 13 bases spanning the gap. Germline loops: CDR1 SGHNT, CDR2 YYREEE (reference sequence). The CDR3: CASSWWGGLNEKLFF. CDR3 bases: TGTGCCAGCAGCTGGTGGGGGGGCCTTAATGAAAAACTGTTTTTT. Looking up the rest from reference TRBV5-4 and TRBJ1-4 gives the full variable domain: ETGVTQSPTHLIKTRGQQVTLRCSSQSGHNTVSWYQQALGQGPQFIFQYYREEENGRGNFPPRFSGLQFPNYSSELNVNALELDDSALYLCASSWWGGLNEKLFFGSGTQLSVL.